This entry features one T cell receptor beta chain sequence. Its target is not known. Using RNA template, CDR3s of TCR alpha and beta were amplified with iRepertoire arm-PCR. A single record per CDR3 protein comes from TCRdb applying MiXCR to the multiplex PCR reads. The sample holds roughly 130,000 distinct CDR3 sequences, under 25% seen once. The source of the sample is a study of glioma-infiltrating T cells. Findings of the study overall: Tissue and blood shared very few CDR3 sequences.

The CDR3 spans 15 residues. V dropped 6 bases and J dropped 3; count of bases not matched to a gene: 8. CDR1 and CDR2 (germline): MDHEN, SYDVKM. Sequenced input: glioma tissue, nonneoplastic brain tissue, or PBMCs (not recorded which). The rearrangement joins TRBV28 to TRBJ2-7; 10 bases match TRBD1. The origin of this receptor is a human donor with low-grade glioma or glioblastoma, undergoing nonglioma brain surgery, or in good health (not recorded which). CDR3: CASSPSGQGFYEQYV. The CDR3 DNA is TGTGCCAGCAGCCCCTCGGGACAGGGGTTCTACGAGCAGTACGTC.